A selection of T cell receptor beta chains follows, all from one sample in a study of control samples from healthy donors and cancer patients. The repertoire was sequenced with immunoSEQ multiplex PCR; TCRdb's copy has only in-frame clones and lacks some. The sample shows 100,000 to 150,000 clones, around 93% of them seen only once. Sample: blood. Receptor source: a woman aged 45-60 years in good health. CDR3s include the opening cysteine and the closing phenylalanine or tryptophan. Fields, in order: clone size, V gene, D gene, J gene, CDR3 DNA, CDR3 protein. D genes are given only for firm matches. Expanded clones are given a class, and other clones once, few, many or no size at all.

clone_size: NA; v_call: TRBV18; d_call: NA; j_call: TRBJ1-1; cdr3_nt: TGTGCCAGCTCACAGGGACAGAACACTGAAGCTTTCTTT; cdr3_aa: CASSQGQNTEAFF
clone_size: NA; v_call: TRBV2; d_call: NA; j_call: TRBJ2-5; cdr3_nt: TGTGCCAGCCTAATCCCGGGACAAGGAGAGACCCAGTACTTC; cdr3_aa: CASLIPGQGETQYF
clone_size: NA; v_call: TRBV29-1; d_call: NA; j_call: TRBJ1-2; cdr3_nt: TGCAGCGTTGACAGTCAGATGAGCTATGGCTACACCTTC; cdr3_aa: CSVDSQMSYGYTF
clone_size: few; v_call: TRBV28; d_call: NA; j_call: TRBJ1-6; cdr3_nt: TGTGCCAGCAGTTTGGGTCTGGGGGAAAATTCACCCCTCCACTTT; cdr3_aa: CASSLGLGENSPLHF
clone_size: once; v_call: TRBV3-1/TRBV3-2; d_call: NA; j_call: TRBJ1-1; cdr3_nt: TGTGCCAGCAGCCAAGATAGTTGGGCCGACACTGAAGCTTTCTTT; cdr3_aa: CASSQDSWADTEAFF
clone_size: NA; v_call: TRBV5-8; d_call: TRBD1; j_call: TRBJ1-6; cdr3_nt: TGTGCCAGCACGCATGGACAGGGGGATAATTCACCCCTCCACTTT; cdr3_aa: CASTHGQGDNSPLHF
clone_size: NA; v_call: TRBV5-4; d_call: NA; j_call: TRBJ2-7; cdr3_nt: TGTGCCAGCAGCTGGAGGGGGAACGAGCAGTACTTC; cdr3_aa: CASSWRGNEQYF
clone_size: NA; v_call: TRBV4-2; d_call: NA; j_call: TRBJ1-6; cdr3_nt: TGTGCCAGCAGCCAAGCCCGCTCTTCACCCCTCCACTTT; cdr3_aa: CASSQARSSPLHF
clone_size: NA; v_call: TRBV19; d_call: NA; j_call: TRBJ1-1; cdr3_nt: TGTGCCAGTAGTATAGACTTGAACACTGAAGCTTTCTTT; cdr3_aa: CASSIDLNTEAFF
clone_size: NA; v_call: TRBV6-1; d_call: NA; j_call: TRBJ2-2; cdr3_nt: TGTGCCAGCAGTGAGAGGGGTAAGGGGGGTACGCTCGGCACCGGGAAGCTGTTTTTT; cdr3_aa: CASSERGKGGTLGTGKLFF
clone_size: NA; v_call: TRBV6-5; d_call: NA; j_call: TRBJ1-2; cdr3_nt: TGTGCCAGCGGGGGGGTAGGATATGGCTACACCTTC; cdr3_aa: CASGGVGYGYTF
clone_size: NA; v_call: TRBV6-4; d_call: TRBD1; j_call: TRBJ1-1; cdr3_nt: TGTGCCAGCAGTGACTCGACAGGGGGCCGTACTGAAGCTTTCTTT; cdr3_aa: CASSDSTGGRTEAFF
clone_size: NA; v_call: TRBV30; d_call: NA; j_call: TRBJ2-1; cdr3_nt: TGTGCCCGGTCCCCCGACAACTACAATGAGCAGTTCTTC; cdr3_aa: CARSPDNYNEQFF
clone_size: NA; v_call: TRBV2; d_call: NA; j_call: TRBJ2-5; cdr3_nt: TGTGCCACCCTTGTATCGGAGACCCAGTACTTC; cdr3_aa: CATLVSETQYF
clone_size: NA; v_call: TRBV18; d_call: NA; j_call: TRBJ1-1; cdr3_nt: TGTGCCAGCTCACAATCCCTCGACAGGGAAGCTTTCTTT; cdr3_aa: CASSQSLDREAFF
clone_size: NA; v_call: TRBV29-1; d_call: NA; j_call: TRBJ1-1; cdr3_nt: TGCAGCGTTGAACAGGAGATGAACACTGAAGCTTTCTTT; cdr3_aa: CSVEQEMNTEAFF
clone_size: NA; v_call: TRBV18; d_call: TRBD1; j_call: TRBJ1-2; cdr3_nt: TGTGCCAGCTCACCCTTTCTTACTCGGGACAGGGGGCGCAACTATGGCTACACCTTC; cdr3_aa: CASSPFLTRDRGRNYGYTF
clone_size: NA; v_call: TRBV6-5; d_call: NA; j_call: TRBJ2-5; cdr3_nt: TGTGCCAGCAGACTAGTCGACCAAGAGACCCAGTACTTC; cdr3_aa: CASRLVDQETQYF
clone_size: NA; v_call: TRBV7-9; d_call: TRBD1; j_call: TRBJ2-6; cdr3_nt: TGTGCCAGCAGCATCACAGGGGGCTCAGGGGCCAACGTCCTGACTTTC; cdr3_aa: CASSITGGSGANVLTF
clone_size: once; v_call: TRBV3-1/TRBV3-2; d_call: NA; j_call: TRBJ1-2; cdr3_nt: TGTGCCAGCAGCCAAGGACCTACAGGGTCTGGCGGCTACACCTTC; cdr3_aa: CASSQGPTGSGGYTF
clone_size: NA; v_call: TRBV7-9; d_call: NA; j_call: TRBJ2-5; cdr3_nt: TGTGCCAGCAGCTCGGCGGGACAAGAGACCCAGTACTTC; cdr3_aa: CASSSAGQETQYF
clone_size: NA; v_call: TRBV7-9; d_call: NA; j_call: TRBJ2-2; cdr3_nt: TGTGCCAGCAGCTTAAAAGTGGCCGGGGAGCTGTTTTTT; cdr3_aa: CASSLKVAGELFF
clone_size: NA; v_call: TRBV6-1; d_call: NA; j_call: TRBJ2-2; cdr3_nt: TGTGCCAGCAGTGAAAGAGCTAGGTCCGGGGAGCTGTTTTTT; cdr3_aa: CASSERARSGELFF
clone_size: few; v_call: TRBV30; d_call: NA; j_call: TRBJ1-5; cdr3_nt: TGTGCCTGGAGCTCCACTAGCAATCAGCCCCAGCATTTT; cdr3_aa: CAWSSTSNQPQHF
clone_size: NA; v_call: TRBV11-2; d_call: NA; j_call: TRBJ2-7; cdr3_nt: TGTGCCAGCAGCTTAGAATCCGGATTGGGGTACGAGCAGTACTTC; cdr3_aa: CASSLESGLGYEQYF
clone_size: NA; v_call: TRBV25-1; d_call: NA; j_call: TRBJ1-4; cdr3_nt: TGTGCCAGCAGGCGGGGTACTAATGAAAAACTGTTTTTT; cdr3_aa: CASRRGTNEKLFF
clone_size: NA; v_call: TRBV15; d_call: NA; j_call: TRBJ2-7; cdr3_nt: TGTGCCACCAGCAGAGAATCTAGGAACGAGCAGTACTTC; cdr3_aa: CATSRESRNEQYF
clone_size: once; v_call: TRBV15; d_call: NA; j_call: TRBJ2-2; cdr3_nt: TGTGCCACCAGCAGAGATGTGATCCTGTCCGGGGAGCTGTTTTTT; cdr3_aa: CATSRDVILSGELFF